This T cell receptor (beta chain) was retrieved from a study of early T cells in non-severe SARS-CoV-2 infection. Study in general: Chains were not paired, and sequencing was done on bulk RNA from unsorted whole blood. Study observations and caveats: Matching against VDJdb likely underestimated virus-specific expansions, favoring anti-spike CD8.

There are many counts of this clonotype. What it binds is not known. cDNA molecules, individually, were tagged with unique molecular identifiers. In TCRdb, the 5' RACE reads were re-called with MiXCR into one record per CDR3 protein. Among tens of thousands of distinct CDR3 sequences, about 4.7% were seen once, and the ten largest hold over 9%. The CDR3 contains 16 residues. The germline V and J ends were trimmed by 4 bases and 0 bases, with 14 bases remaining between them. Germline lookup yields CDR1 SGHVS and CDR2 FQNEAQ. The specimen sequenced was whole blood. V and J are TRBV7-8 and TRBJ2-3; D remains unclear. This clonotype was sampled from an adult who was a healthcare worker with PCR-confirmed SARS-CoV-2 infection or an uninfected control (not recorded which). CDR3 DNA sequence: TGTGCCAGCAGCTCAGACACAGATACTAGCACAGATACGCAGTATTTT. Translating it yields CASSSDTDTSTDTQYF.